This T cell receptor beta chain appears in the sequencing data of a study of T cell responses to AZD1222 COVID-19 vaccine. Study conclusions and caveats: The donors showed a predominance of white British ancestry and of females, with possible underestimation of clonal diversity. Spike-specific TCR breadth and depth were elevated following two AZD1222 doses.

Trimming took 3 bases from V and 2 from J; bases not matched to a gene: 4. This CDR3 region has 16 residues. The germline V gene has CDR1 LGHDT and CDR2 YNNKEL (reference sequence). With respect to this clone: Its antigen is unidentified.

The repertoire was sequenced with immunoSEQ multiplex PCR; TCRdb's copy has only in-frame clones and lacks some. The data show 180,000 or so clones, just over 90% seen once. The sequencing used peripheral blood, collected 28 days after the second AZD1222 dose. The source of this sequence is an adult who received the AZD1222 COVID-19 vaccine. This rearrangement joins TRBV3-1 (or the pseudogene TRBV3-2) to TRBJ2-1; 10 bases are a match to TRBD2. In DNA, the CDR3 is TGTGCCAGCAGCCACCTCGGACTAGCGGCCTACAATGAGCAGTTCTTC. It is translated as CASSHLGLAAYNEQFF.